These 10 T cell receptor beta chains share one sample of origin, sequenced in a study of cytomegalovirus exposure and HLA in healthy donors. The primer mix had 60 Vbeta and 13 Jbeta primers. The data were produced by immunoSEQ multiplex PCR, yet TCRdb's version contains in-frame clones alone and is incomplete. Of about 52,000 clones listed, 55% to 65% are singletons. The specimen sequenced was PBMCs. The receptors shown here come from a human donor in good health.

The genes are TRBV13 and TRBJ2-1; 10 bases are a match to TRBD2. The CDR3 totals 15 residues. Germline CDR1 is PRHDT and CDR2 is FYEKMQ (reference sequence). V lost 1 base to trimming and J lost 5 bases; unmatched junction nucleotides: 2. CDR3 loop: CASSLDLAGDNEQFF. In nucleotides, the CDR3 is TGTGCCAGCAGCTTAGACCTAGCGGGGGACAATGAGCAGTTCTTC.

As DNA, the CDR3 is TGTGCCAGCAGTGTCCTACGGGGGGCCGGCTATGGCTACACCTTC. As protein: CASSVLRGAGYGYTF. V usage is TRBV6-1 and J usage is TRBJ1-2; perhaps TRBD1 as D (6 bases). The CDR3 length is 15 residues. Germline V lookup: CDR1 MNHNS, CDR2 SASEGT. V was shortened by 4 bases and J by 4 bases, with 16 bases between the two germline ends.

The CDR3 DNA sequence: TGCGCCAGCAGATCGGGCGAAGAACTCGGAGGTGAAAAACTGTTTTTT. It specifies CASRSGEELGGEKLFF. The genes are TRBV4-1 and TRBJ1-4; D unclear. There are 16 residues in the CDR3. The germline CDR1 and CDR2 sequences are MGHRA and YSYEKL. Between the trimmed V and J ends, which lost 6 bases and 7 bases, there was a span of 21 bases.

The chain carries TRBV7-9 and TRBJ2-5; 12 bases line up with TRBD2. Germline CDR1 is SEHNR and CDR2 is FQNEAQ (reference sequence). Trimming cost V 5 bases and J 4 bases; bases outside gene matches: 11. The CDR3 spans 17 residues. The CDR3 region is CASSPRTSGASGETQYF. For the CDR3, the DNA is TGTGCCAGCAGCCCACGGACTAGCGGGGCCTCTGGAGAGACCCAGTACTTC.

The chain links TRBV5-6 to TRBJ1-2; unclear D gene. V lost 1 base and J lost 1, with 11 bases in between. This CDR3 has 15 amino acids. CDR1 and CDR2 (germline): SGHDT, YYEEEE. CDR3 DNA sequence: TGTGCCAGCAGCTTGTTCCTTTCCGTTAACTATGGCTACACCTTC. Translated: CASSLFLSVNYGYTF.

The genes are TRBV7-2 and TRBJ2-1; 8 nucleotides match TRBD1. Germline CDR1 is SGHTA and CDR2 is FQGNSA. The CDR3 has 16 residues. Germline trimming cut 5 bases from V and 7 bases from J; bases unmatched to any gene: 13. The CDR3 sequence is CASSPVLGTGKNEQFF. CDR3 coding DNA: TGTGCCAGCAGCCCCGTTTTGGGGACAGGCAAGAATGAGCAGTTCTTC.

There are a few counts of this clone. V gene TRBV27 combines with J gene TRBJ2-1, with 12 positions matching TRBD2. CDR3 size: 15 residues. The germline CDR1 and CDR2 sequences are MNHEY and SMNVEV (reference sequence). J gave up 2 bases and V 5 bases, and 1 base lay outside the gene matches. In nucleotides, the CDR3 is TGTGCCAGCAGTCCTAGCGGGGGGGCCTACAATGAGCAGTTCTTC. Translation gives CASSPSGGAYNEQFF.

The V gene is TRBV5-1, the J gene TRBJ2-3; a possible D gene is TRBD1 (5 bases). Germline V gives CDR1 SGHRS, CDR2 YFSETQ. There are 16 residues in the CDR3. With 1 base removed from V and 2 bases from J, the gap between germline ends came to 14 bases. The CDR3 sequence is CASSLWGSAITDTQYF. The CDR3 DNA sequence: TGCGCCAGCAGCTTGTGGGGCAGCGCGATCACAGATACGCAGTATTTT.

V is TRBV2 and J is TRBJ1-2; weak D call: TRBD1 (6 bases). The CDR3 totals 13 residues. The V and J ends lost 4 bases and 8 bases respectively, with 14 bases between them. Germline V gene lookup returns CDR1 SNHLY and CDR2 FYNNEI. The CDR3 region is CASSAYRERGYTF. The CDR3 DNA is TGTGCCAGCAGTGCGTACAGGGAGCGAGGCTACACCTTC.

This rearrangement joins TRBV2 to TRBJ2-7, with a weak D call TRBD1 (5 bases). Germline CDR1 SNHLY, CDR2 FYNNEI. The CDR3 runs to 13 residues. The ends were cut back, 7 bases at V and 3 bases at J, with 13 bases in the middle. The CDR3 coding sequence is TGTGCCAGCACACGACAGCTTAACTACGAGCAGTACTTC. Translated, it gives CASTRQLNYEQYF.